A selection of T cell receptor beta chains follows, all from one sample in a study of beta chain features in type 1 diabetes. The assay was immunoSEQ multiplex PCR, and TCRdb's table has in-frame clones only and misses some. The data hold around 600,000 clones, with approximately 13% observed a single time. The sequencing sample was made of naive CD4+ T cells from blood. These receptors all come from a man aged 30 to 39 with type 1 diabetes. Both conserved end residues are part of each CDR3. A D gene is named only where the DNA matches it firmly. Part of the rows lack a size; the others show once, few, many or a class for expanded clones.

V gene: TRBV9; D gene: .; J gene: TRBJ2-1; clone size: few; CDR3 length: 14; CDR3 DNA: TGTGCCAGCAGATCAGACAGCACCTACAATGAGCAGTTCTTC; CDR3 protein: CASRSDSTYNEQFF
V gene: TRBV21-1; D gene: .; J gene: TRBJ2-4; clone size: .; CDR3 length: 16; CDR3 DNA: TGTGCCAGCAGGGGGTACAGGGAGGGAGCCAAAAACATTCAGTACTTC; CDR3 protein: CASRGYREGAKNIQYF
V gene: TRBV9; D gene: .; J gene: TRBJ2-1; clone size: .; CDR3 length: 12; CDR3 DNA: TGTGCCAGCAGCGTATTGAGCAATGAGCAGTTCTTC; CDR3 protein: CASSVLSNEQFF
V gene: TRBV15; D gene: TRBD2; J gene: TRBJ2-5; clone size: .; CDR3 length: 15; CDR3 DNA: TGTGCCACCAGCGGTTGGACTAGCGGGCGAGAGACCCAGTACTTC; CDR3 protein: CATSGWTSGRETQYF
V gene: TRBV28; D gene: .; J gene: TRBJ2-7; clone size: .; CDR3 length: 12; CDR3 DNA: TGTGCCAGCAGAACAGGGACCTACGAGCAGTACTTC; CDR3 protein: CASRTGTYEQYF
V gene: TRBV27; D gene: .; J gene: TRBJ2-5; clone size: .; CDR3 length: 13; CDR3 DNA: TGTGCCAGCAGTTCGACAGAGGAAGAGACCCAGTACTTC; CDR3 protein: CASSSTEEETQYF
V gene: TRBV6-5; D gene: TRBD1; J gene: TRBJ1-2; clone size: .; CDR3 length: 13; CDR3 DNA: TGTGCCAGCAGGCCAACAGGGGATGGTGGCTACACCTTC; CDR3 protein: CASRPTGDGGYTF
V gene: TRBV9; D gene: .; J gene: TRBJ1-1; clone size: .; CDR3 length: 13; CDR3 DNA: TGTGCCAGCTCAAAATCCACGAACACTGAAGCTTTCTTT; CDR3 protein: CASSKSTNTEAFF
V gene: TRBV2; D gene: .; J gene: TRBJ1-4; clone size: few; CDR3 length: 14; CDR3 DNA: TGTGCCAGTCGGACAGTCCCGGCTAATGAAAAACTGTTTTTT; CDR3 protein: CASRTVPANEKLFF
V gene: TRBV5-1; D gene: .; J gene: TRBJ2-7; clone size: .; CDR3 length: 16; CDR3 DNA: TGCGCCAGCAGCTGGGGCCCATGGGGAAGCTCCTACGAGCAGTACTTC; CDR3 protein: CASSWGPWGSSYEQYF
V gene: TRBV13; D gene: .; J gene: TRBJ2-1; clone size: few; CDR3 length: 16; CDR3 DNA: TGTGCCAGCAGCTTAAAAGTATCGTACGCCGGGAATGAGCAGTTCTTC; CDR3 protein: CASSLKVSYAGNEQFF
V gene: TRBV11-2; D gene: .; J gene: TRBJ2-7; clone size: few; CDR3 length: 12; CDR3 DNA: TGTGCCAGCAGCTTCCAGGGGCCCGAGCAGTACTTC; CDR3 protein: CASSFQGPEQYF
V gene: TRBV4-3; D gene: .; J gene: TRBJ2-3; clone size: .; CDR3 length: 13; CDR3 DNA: TGCGCCAGCAGTGAATCATGGACAGATACGCAGTATTTT; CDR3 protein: CASSESWTDTQYF
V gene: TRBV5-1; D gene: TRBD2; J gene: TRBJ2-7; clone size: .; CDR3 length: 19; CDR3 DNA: TGCGCCAGCAGCTTCTCCCCGGGGGGAATCCTATCCTTCTCCTACGAGCAGTACTTC; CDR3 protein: CASSFSPGGILSFSYEQYF
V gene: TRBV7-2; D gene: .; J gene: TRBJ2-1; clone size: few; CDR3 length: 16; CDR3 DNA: TGTGCCAGCAGCTTAATCGGCGGAAGCTCCTACAATGAGCAGTTCTTC; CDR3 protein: CASSLIGGSSYNEQFF
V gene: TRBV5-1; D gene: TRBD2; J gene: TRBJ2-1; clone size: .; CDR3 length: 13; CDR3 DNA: TGCGCCAGCCGGGAGGGGTCCAACAATGAGCAGTTCTTC; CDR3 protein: CASREGSNNEQFF
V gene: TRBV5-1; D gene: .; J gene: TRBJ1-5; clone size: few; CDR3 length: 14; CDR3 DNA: TGCGCCAGCAGCTTGTACCCGACAGATCAGCCCCAGCATTTT; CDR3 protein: CASSLYPTDQPQHF
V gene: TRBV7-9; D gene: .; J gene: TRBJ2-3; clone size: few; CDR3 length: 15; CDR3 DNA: TGTGCCAGCAGCCTTATGGGGCCGGGGGCAGATACGCAGTATTTT; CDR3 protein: CASSLMGPGADTQYF
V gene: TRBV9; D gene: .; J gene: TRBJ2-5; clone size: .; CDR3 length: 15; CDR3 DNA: TGTGCCAGCAGCGTAGTGGGCAGTGCCCAAGAGACCCAGTACTTC; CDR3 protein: CASSVVGSAQETQYF
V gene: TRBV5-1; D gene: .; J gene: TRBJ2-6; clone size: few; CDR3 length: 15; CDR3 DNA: TGCGCCAGCGCGGGCACGACTTCTGGGGCCAACGTCCTGACTTTC; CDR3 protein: CASAGTTSGANVLTF
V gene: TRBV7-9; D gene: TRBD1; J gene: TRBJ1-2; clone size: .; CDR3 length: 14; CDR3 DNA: TGTGCCAGCAGCTTATACGTCAGGGGGTCTGGCTACACCTTC; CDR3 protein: CASSLYVRGSGYTF
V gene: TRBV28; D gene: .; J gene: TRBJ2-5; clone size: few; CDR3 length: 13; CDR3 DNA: TGTGCCAGCAGTTTGCAGGCCCAAGAGACCCAGTACTTC; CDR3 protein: CASSLQAQETQYF
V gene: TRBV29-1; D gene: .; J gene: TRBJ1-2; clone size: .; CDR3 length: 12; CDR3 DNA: TGCAGCGTGGGGGTCTCTATGGCGGGCTACACCTTC; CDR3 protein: CSVGVSMAGYTF
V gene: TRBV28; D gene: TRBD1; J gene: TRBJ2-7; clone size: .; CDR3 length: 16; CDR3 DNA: TGTGCCAGCAGTGGCGCCGGACAGGGCAGCTCCTACGAGCAGTACTTC; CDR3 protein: CASSGAGQGSSYEQYF
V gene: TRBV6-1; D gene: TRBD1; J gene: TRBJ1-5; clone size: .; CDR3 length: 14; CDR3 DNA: TGTGCCAGCAGTGCAGCGGACAGGGGAAGGTCCCAGCATTTT; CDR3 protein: CASSAADRGRSQHF
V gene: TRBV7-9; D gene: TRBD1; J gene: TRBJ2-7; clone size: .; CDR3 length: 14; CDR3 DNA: TGTGCCAGCAGGGAAGGGACAGGGGCCTACGAGCAGTACTTC; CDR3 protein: CASREGTGAYEQYF
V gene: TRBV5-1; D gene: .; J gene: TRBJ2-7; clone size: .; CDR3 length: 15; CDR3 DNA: TGCGCCAGCAGCGGAGAGAGGCAGCATAACTACGAGCAGTACTTC; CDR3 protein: CASSGERQHNYEQYF
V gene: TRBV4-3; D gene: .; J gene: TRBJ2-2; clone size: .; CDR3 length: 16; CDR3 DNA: TGCGCCAGCAGCCAACCTCCGGGGGCTAACACCGGGGAGCTGTTTTTT; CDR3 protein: CASSQPPGANTGELFF
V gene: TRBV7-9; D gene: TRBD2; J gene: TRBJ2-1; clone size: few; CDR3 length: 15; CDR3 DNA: TGTGCCAGCAGCTTAGGTAGCGGGGGTAACAATGAGCAGTTCTTC; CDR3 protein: CASSLGSGGNNEQFF
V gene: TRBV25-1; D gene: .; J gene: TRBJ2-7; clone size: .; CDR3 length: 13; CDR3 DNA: TGTGCCAGCAGTGAATATACACGCTACGAGCAGTACTTC; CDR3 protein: CASSEYTRYEQYF
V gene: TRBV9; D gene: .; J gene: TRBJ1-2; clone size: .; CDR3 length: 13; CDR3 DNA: TGTGCCAGCAGCAGGGGGGAGAACTATGGCTACACCTTC; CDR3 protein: CASSRGENYGYTF
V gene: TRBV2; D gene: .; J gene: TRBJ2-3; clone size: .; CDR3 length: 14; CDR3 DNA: TGTGCCAGCAGTGAAGGATCCGGCACAGATACGCAGTATTTT; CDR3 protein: CASSEGSGTDTQYF
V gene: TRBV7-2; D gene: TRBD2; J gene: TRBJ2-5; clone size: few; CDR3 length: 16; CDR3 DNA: TGTGCCAGCAGTTTATCCCCCCGGGGGGTACAAGAGACCCAGTACTTC; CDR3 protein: CASSLSPRGVQETQYF
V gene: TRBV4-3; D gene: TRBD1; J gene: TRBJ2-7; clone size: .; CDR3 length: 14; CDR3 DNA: TGCGCCAGCAGCCGAGGGACAGACAGCTACGAGCAGTACTTC; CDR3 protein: CASSRGTDSYEQYF
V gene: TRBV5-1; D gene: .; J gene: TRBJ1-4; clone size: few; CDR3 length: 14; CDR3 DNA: TGCGCCAGCAGCCTGACAGTGACGGATGAAAAACTGTTTTTT; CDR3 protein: CASSLTVTDEKLFF
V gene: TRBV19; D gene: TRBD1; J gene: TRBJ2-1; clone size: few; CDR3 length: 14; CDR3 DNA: TGTGCCAGTAGTATGGGACAGGGTCGGAATGAGCAGTTCTTC; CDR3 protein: CASSMGQGRNEQFF